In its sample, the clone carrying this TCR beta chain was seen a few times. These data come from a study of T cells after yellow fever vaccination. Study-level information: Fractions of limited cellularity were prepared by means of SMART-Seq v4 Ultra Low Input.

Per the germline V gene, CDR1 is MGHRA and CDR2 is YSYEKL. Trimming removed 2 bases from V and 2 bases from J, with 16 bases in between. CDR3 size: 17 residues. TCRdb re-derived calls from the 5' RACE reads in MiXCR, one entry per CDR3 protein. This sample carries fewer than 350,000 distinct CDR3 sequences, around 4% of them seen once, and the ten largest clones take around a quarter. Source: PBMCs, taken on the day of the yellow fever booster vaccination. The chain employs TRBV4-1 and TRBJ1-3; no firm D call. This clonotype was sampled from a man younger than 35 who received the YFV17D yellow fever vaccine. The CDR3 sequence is CASSQPPGTATGNTIYF. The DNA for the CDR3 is TGCGCCAGCAGCCAACCCCCCGGAACAGCTACTGGAAACACCATATATTTT.